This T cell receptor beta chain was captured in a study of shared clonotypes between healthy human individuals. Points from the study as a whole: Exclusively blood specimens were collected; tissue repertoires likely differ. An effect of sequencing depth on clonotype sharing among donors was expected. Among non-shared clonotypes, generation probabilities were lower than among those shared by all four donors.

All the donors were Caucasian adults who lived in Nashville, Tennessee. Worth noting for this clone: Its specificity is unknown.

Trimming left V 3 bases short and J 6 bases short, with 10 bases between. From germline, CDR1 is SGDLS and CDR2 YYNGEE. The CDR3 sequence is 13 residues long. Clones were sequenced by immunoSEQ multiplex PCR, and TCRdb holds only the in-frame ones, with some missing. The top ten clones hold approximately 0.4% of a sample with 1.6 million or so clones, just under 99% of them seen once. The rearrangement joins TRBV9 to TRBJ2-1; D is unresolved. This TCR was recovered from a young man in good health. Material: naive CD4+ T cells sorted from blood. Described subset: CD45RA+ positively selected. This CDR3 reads CASSESLRNEQFF. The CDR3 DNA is TGTGCCAGCAGCGAAAGCTTGCGCAATGAGCAGTTCTTC.